This paragraph covers one T cell receptor beta chain sequence. This sample was taken from a study of blood T cell repertoires in COVID-19. Study-wide context: Whether acute or convalescent, the COVID-19 samples came from the United States, Italy and Spain. The cDNA or gDNA used as material had been derived from T cells, B-cell-depleted T cells, or PBMCs.

The CDR3 covers 16 residues. The ends lost 5 bases at V and 3 bases at J; junction bases unmatched: 7. Looked up from germline, CDR1 is SGHAT and CDR2 is FQNNGV. As handled by the study authors: Quantification of nucleated cells was approximated via reference gene primer amplification. Clones were sequenced by immunoSEQ multiplex PCR, and TCRdb holds only the in-frame ones, with some missing. V and J calls and clone size follow that table, whereas D and trimming were derived from the DNA. Here the sample spans 95,000 or so clones, 70% to 90% being singletons. The sequenced sample was peripheral blood. This sequence originates from a man of 80 years or more with active or convalescent COVID-19. The chain combines TRBV11-2 with TRBJ2-7; 13 bases map to TRBD2. Here the CDR3 DNA reads TGTGCCAGCAGCCGACCGGGACTAGCGGGAATCTACGAGCAGTACTTC. Amino acids: CASSRPGLAGIYEQYF.